This entry lists 19 T cell receptor beta chains sequenced from one sample in a study of blood T cell repertoires in COVID-19. Here immunoSEQ multiplex PCR was the method, and the copy in TCRdb shows in-frame clones only, minus some. The data show about 270,000 clones, around 81% seen once. The sequenced sample was peripheral blood. Source of these receptors: a woman aged 60-75 years with active or convalescent COVID-19.

The genes are TRBV21-1 and TRBJ1-5; no DNA check was done on the table's D call, TRBD1. TRBV21-1 is a recognized pseudogene. This CDR3 region has 19 residues. The CDR3 region is CASSKGTQGPFAGNQPQHF. CDR3 DNA sequence: TGTGCCAGCAGCAAAGGAACTCAGGGGCCCTTTGCTGGGAATCAGCCCCAGCATTTT.

This clone has only a few counts. The rearrangement links TRBV30 to TRBJ1-5; D is ambiguous. This CDR3 is 14 amino acids long. Trimming pared 0 bases from V and 6 bases from J, leaving 12 bases between. Germline CDR1 GTSNPN, CDR2 SVGIG (reference sequence). In DNA form, the CDR3 reads TGTGCCTGGAGTGTACAATCGGGGAGTCAGCCCCAGCATTTT. The encoded protein is CAWSVQSGSQPQHF. Full variable domain (remainder filled in from reference TRBV30 and TRBJ1-5): SQTIHQWPATLVQPVGSPLSLECTVEGTSNPNLYWYRQAAGRGLQLLFYSVGIGQISSEVPQNLSASRPQDRQFILSSKKLLLSDSGFYLCAWSVQSGSQPQHFGDGTRLSIL.

The genes are TRBV5-4 and TRBJ2-3; 12 positions match TRBD2. From germline, CDR1 is SGHNT and CDR2 YYREEE (reference sequence). The CDR3 contains 17 residues. V was pared by 4 bases and J by 2 bases, with 8 bases of the junction left unmatched. The CDR3 sequence is CASSPQLAGGNTDTQYF. The DNA of the CDR3 is TGTGCCAGCAGCCCCCAGCTAGCGGGGGGGAACACAGATACGCAGTATTTT.

The count of this clone is one. CDR3 DNA sequence: TGTGCCTGGACTTGGGGAGTAGTTTCTACGCAGTATTTT. Encoded protein: CAWTWGVVSTQYF. The rearrangement uses TRBV30 and TRBJ2-3; possible D gene TRBD2, 5 bases. The CDR3 is 13 residues long. V lost 4 bases and J lost 8, with 16 bases in between. Germline V gene data show CDR1 as GTSNPN and CDR2 as SVGIG (reference sequence).

The chain is built from TRBV3-1 (or the pseudogene TRBV3-2) and TRBJ1-2; a possible D gene is TRBD1 (5 bases). Germline values: CDR1 LGHDT, CDR2 YNNKEL (reference sequence). The CDR3 runs 15 residues. The V end was cut by 4 bases, the J end by 5 bases, with 17 bases between. CDR3 protein: CASSRGGVEVYGYTF. CDR3 sequence (DNA): TGTGCCAGCAGCCGCGGGGGGGTGGAAGTGTATGGCTACACCTTC.

The J gene is TRBJ2-7, the V gene TRBV2; 11 nucleotides align to TRBD1. In germline, CDR1 is SNHLY, CDR2 FYNNEI. The CDR3 runs to 14 residues. V was clipped by 7 bases and J by 4 bases; unmatched bases: 6. The CDR3 spells CASKSGTGGYEQYF. CDR3 bases: TGTGCCAGCAAGTCTGGGACAGGGGGTTACGAGCAGTACTTC.

This sequence joins TRBV2 and TRBJ1-5, with TRBD1 matching over 11 bases. The V and J ends lost 6 bases and 6 bases, in that order; junction bases with no gene match: 10. The germline V gene encodes CDR1 SNHLY and CDR2 FYNNEI. There are 16 residues in the CDR3. The DNA for the CDR3 is TGTGCCAGCAGGGCGGATAGGGACAGGGGGACTCAGCCCCAGCATTTT. This encodes CASRADRDRGTQPQHF.

V is TRBV18 and J is TRBJ1-2, with 7 bases that match TRBD1. Looked up from germline, CDR1 is KGHSH and CDR2 is LQKENI. The CDR3 extends over 16 amino acids. The junction had 11 bases not matched to a gene; V was cut back by 3 bases and J by 4 bases. CDR3 region: CASSPGMTGTAYGYTF. CDR3 bases: TGTGCCAGCTCACCGGGGATGACAGGGACCGCCTATGGCTACACCTTC.

CDR3 bases: TGTGCCAGCAGCTTCTTTCAGCAGGGGGGAGGTGGCTACACCTTC. This translates into CASSFFQQGGGGYTF. This rearrangement joins TRBV5-8 to TRBJ1-2; 7 nucleotides line up with TRBD1. This CDR3 contains 15 residues. Germline V gene sequence: CDR1 SGHTS, CDR2 YDEGEE. V lost 2 bases to trimming and J lost 7 bases; unmatched junction nucleotides: 11.

The chain employs TRBV6-2 or TRBV6-3 and TRBJ1-1, with D unresolved. The germline V and J ends were trimmed by 5 bases and 10 bases, with 17 bases remaining between them. Germline CDR1 and CDR2: MNHEY and SVGEGT. This CDR3 spans 13 amino acids. CDR3 in DNA: TGTGCCAGCAGTAGCAGACCAGCAAGCGGAGCTTTCTTT. Protein: CASSSRPASGAFF.

The chain uses TRBV5-6 and TRBJ2-6, with TRBD1 as a possible D gene (6 bases). V was shortened by 6 bases and J by 1 base, with 11 bases between the two germline ends. The CDR3 spans 15 residues. Germline-derived CDR1 and CDR2 are SGHDT and YYEEEE. DNA for the CDR3: TGTGCCAGCACCACACAGGGATCTGGGGCCAACGTCCTGACTTTC. Translated, it gives CASTTQGSGANVLTF.

The chain has TRBV19 and TRBJ1-6; possible D gene TRBD1, 6 bases. The CDR3 covers 16 residues. Germline CDR1 LNHDA, CDR2 SQIVND (reference sequence). V lost 7 bases and J lost 5, with 18 bases in between. The CDR3 loop reads CASKVWRGGNNSPLHF. The CDR3 region has the DNA TGTGCCAGTAAAGTTTGGAGGGGGGGGAATAATTCACCCCTCCACTTT.

CDR3 bases: TGTGCCAGTAGTATAGCGGAGGGGGGGAATTCACCCCTCCACTTT. Amino acid sequence: CASSIAEGGNSPLHF. The V gene is TRBV19, the J gene TRBJ1-6; possible D gene TRBD1, 6 bases. This CDR3 has 15 amino acids. V was clipped by 1 base and J by 7 bases, with 11 bases between them. Germline assignment: CDR1 LNHDA and CDR2 SQIVND (reference sequence).

The V and J genes are TRBV2 and TRBJ2-1; the D gene is possibly TRBD2 (5 bases). This CDR3 region has 18 residues. Germline values: CDR1 SNHLY, CDR2 FYNNEI. V was trimmed by 1 base and J by 6 bases, leaving 22 bases between them. The CDR3: CASSEVRAGVGPSNEQFF. In DNA, the CDR3 is TGTGCCAGCAGTGAAGTACGGGCCGGGGTTGGTCCATCCAATGAGCAGTTCTTC.

Note on this clone: This specimen includes other DNA sequences encoding the same CDR3. The genes are TRBV4-3 and TRBJ1-4; 10 bases are shared with TRBD1. Trimming removed 1 base from V and 4 bases from J; junction bases left unmatched: 3. In germline, CDR1 is LGHNA, CDR2 YSLEER. CDR3 size: 16 residues. CDR3 coding DNA: TGCGCCAGCAGCCAAGCCCGGGACAGGGGTAATGAAAAACTGTTTTTT. Encoded protein: CASSQARDRGNEKLFF.

This rearrangement joins TRBV5-6 to TRBJ2-7, with TRBD1 matching 11 bases. CDR3 length: 14 amino acids. J was trimmed by 4 bases and V by 5 bases; bases with no gene match: 5. Germline CDR1 is SGHDT and CDR2 is YYEEEE. CDR3 coding DNA: TGTGCCAGCAGGACCGGGACAGGGGGGTACGAGCAGTACTTC. Translated, it gives CASRTGTGGYEQYF.

The chain couples TRBV4-2 to TRBJ1-4; 7 positions agree with TRBD1. V dropped 0 bases and J dropped 1; count of bases not matched to a gene: 5. Germline V gene data show CDR1 as LGHNA and CDR2 as YNFKEQ. This CDR3 contains 17 residues. The CDR3 DNA sequence: TGTGCCAGCAGCCAAGATCCGCGACAGGGAACTAATGAAAAACTGTTTTTT. Protein: CASSQDPRQGTNEKLFF.

The sample holds a few counts of this clone. J is TRBJ2-7 and V is TRBV21-1; TRBD2 is the table's D call and was not checked against the DNA. TRBV21-1 is described as a pseudogene. The CDR3 is made up of 16 amino acids. CDR3 nucleotides: TGTGCCAGCAGCTTCGTAGGCCCGGGATTTCGCTACGAGCAGTACTTC. Translated: CASSFVGPGFRYEQYF.

The rearrangement links TRBV5-1 to TRBJ1-1; D not certain. This CDR3 is built from 12 residues. Trimming left V 5 bases short and J 3 bases short, with 8 bases between. Germline V gene data show CDR1 as SGHRS and CDR2 as YFSETQ. CDR3 region: CASRDLHTEAFF. CDR3 in DNA: TGCGCCAGCAGGGACTTGCACACTGAAGCTTTCTTT.